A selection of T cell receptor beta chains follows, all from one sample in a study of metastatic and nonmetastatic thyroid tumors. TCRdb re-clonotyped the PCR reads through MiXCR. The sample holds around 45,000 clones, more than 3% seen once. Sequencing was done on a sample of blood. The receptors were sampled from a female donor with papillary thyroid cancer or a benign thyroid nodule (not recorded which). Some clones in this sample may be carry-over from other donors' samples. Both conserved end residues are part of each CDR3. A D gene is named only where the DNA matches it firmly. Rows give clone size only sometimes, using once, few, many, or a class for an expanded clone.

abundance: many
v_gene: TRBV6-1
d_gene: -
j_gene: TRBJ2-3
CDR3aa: CASSQGTRTDTQYF
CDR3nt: TGTGCCAGCAGTCAGGGGACTCGCACAGATACGCAGTATTTT

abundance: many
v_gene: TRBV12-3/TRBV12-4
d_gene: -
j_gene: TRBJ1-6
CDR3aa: CASKVGWGSPLHF
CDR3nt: TGTGCCAGCAAAGTGGGGTGGGGTTCACCCCTCCACTTT

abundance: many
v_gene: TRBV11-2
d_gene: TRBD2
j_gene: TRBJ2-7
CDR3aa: CASSSSGRGVDEQYF
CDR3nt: TGTGCCAGCAGCTCCAGCGGGAGGGGCGTGGACGAGCAGTACTTC

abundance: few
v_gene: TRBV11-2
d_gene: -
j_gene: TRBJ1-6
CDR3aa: CASSSQGPNSPLHF
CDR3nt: TGTGCCAGCAGCTCACAGGGTCCTAATTCACCCCTCCACTTT

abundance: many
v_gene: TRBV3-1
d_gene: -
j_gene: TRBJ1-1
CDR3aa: CASSRNMNTEAFF
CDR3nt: TGTGCCAGCAGCCGGAACATGAACACTGAAGCTTTCTTT

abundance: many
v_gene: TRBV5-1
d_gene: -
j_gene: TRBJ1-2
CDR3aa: CASSLSPGAAQGYTF
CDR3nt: TGCGCCAGCAGCTTGAGCCCGGGGGCGGCTCAGGGCTACACCTTC

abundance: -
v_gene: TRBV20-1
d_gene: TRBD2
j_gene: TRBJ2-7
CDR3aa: CSAEPGLVGSLSYEQDF
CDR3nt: TGCAGTGCTGAGCCGGGACTAGTGGGATCCCTCTCCTACGAGCAGGACTTC

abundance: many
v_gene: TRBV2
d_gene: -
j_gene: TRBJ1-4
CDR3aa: CASSEVSSSGINEKLFF
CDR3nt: TGTGCCAGCAGTGAAGTGTCCTCCAGCGGGATTAATGAAAAACTGTTTTTT

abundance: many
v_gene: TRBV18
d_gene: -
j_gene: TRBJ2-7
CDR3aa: CASSPPDRYLYEQYF
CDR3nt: TGTGCCAGCTCACCACCCGACAGGTACCTCTACGAGCAGTACTTC

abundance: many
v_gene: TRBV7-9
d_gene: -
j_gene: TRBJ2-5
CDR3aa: CASSLAQETQYF
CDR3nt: TGTGCCAGCAGCTTGGCGCAGGAGACCCAGTACTTC

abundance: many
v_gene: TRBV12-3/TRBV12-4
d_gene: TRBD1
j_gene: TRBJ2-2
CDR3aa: CASRTRQGATGELFF
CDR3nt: TGTGCCAGCAGGACTCGACAGGGAGCCACCGGGGAGCTGTTTTTT

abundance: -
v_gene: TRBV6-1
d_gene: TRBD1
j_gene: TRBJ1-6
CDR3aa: CASRLGQGKYSPLHF
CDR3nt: TGTGCCAGCAGACTTGGACAGGGGAAGTATTCACCCCTCCACTTT

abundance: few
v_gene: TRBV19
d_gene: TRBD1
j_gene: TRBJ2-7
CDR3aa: CASSPRDRRHEQYF
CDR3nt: TGTGCCAGTAGTCCCCGGGACAGGAGGCACGAGCAGTACTTC

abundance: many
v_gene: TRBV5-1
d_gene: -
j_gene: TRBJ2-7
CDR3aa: CASSLDIVEGREQYF
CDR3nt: TGCGCCAGCAGCTTGGACATTGTCGAGGGCCGGGAGCAGTACTTC

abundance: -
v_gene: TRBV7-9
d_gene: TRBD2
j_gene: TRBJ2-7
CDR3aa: CASSWEASGRGEQYF
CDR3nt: TGTGCCAGCAGCTGGGAGGCTAGCGGGAGAGGCGAGCAGTACTTC

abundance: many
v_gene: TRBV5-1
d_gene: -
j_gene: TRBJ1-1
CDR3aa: CASSLDGMNTEAFF
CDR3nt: TGCGCCAGCAGCTTGGACGGCATGAACACTGAAGCTTTCTTT

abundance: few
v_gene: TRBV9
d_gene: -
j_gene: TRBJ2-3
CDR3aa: CARSRYTDTQYF
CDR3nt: TGTGCCAGAAGCAGGTACACAGATACGCAGTATTTT

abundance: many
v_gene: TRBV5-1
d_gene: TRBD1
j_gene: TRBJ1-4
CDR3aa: CASSSPTGGKEKLFF
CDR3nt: TGCGCCAGCAGCTCCCCTACAGGGGGCAAGGAAAAACTGTTTTTT

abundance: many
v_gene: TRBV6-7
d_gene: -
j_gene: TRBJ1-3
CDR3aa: CASSTGRNSGNTIYF
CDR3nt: TGTGCCAGCAGTACGGGTCGGAACTCTGGAAACACCATATATTTT

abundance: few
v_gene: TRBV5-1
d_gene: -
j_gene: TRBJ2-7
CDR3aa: CASSYDRISYEQYF
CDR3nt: TGCGCCAGCAGCTACGACAGAATATCCTACGAGCAGTACTTC

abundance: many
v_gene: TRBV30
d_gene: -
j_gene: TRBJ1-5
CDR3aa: CAWSVRDHRPNQPQHF
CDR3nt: TGTGCCTGGAGTGTTCGGGACCACCGGCCCAATCAGCCCCAGCATTTT

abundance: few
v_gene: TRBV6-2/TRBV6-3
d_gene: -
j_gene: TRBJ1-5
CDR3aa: CASSYGPGPQPQHF
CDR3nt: TGTGCCAGCAGTTACGGGCCAGGGCCACAGCCCCAGCATTTT

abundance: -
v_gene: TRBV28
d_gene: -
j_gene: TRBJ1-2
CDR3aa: CASSGPGQEYYGYTF
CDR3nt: TGTGCCAGCAGTGGACCGGGTCAGGAGTACTATGGCTACACCTTC

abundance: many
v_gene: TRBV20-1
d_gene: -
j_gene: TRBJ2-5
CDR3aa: CSASTRRTQETQYF
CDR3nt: TGCAGTGCTAGCACCCGTCGGACACAAGAGACCCAGTACTTC

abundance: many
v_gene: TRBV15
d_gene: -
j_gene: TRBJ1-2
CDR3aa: CATSGPADDWGYGYTF
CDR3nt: TGTGCCACCAGCGGACCAGCGGACGACTGGGGATATGGCTACACCTTC

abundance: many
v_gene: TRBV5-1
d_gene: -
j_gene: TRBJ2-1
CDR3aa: CASSLGVSGAYNEQFF
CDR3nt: TGCGCCAGCAGCTTGGGAGTTAGCGGAGCCTACAATGAGCAGTTCTTC

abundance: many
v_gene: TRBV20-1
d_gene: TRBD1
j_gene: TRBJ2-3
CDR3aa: CSVGTVTDTQYF
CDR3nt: TGCAGTGTTGGGACAGTCACAGATACGCAGTATTTT

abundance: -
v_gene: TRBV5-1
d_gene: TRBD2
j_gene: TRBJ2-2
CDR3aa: CASSLLAVANTGELFF
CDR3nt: TGCGCCAGCAGCTTACTAGCGGTCGCGAACACCGGGGAGCTGTTTTTT

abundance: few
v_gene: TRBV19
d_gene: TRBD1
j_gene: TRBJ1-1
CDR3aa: CASSIGGDRENTEAFF
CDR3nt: TGTGCCAGTAGTATAGGAGGGGACAGAGAGAACACTGAAGCTTTCTTT

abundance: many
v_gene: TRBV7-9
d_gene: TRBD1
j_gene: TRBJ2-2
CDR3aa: CASSLWDRGNTGELFF
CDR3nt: TGTGCCAGCAGCTTATGGGACAGGGGGAACACCGGGGAGCTGTTTTTT

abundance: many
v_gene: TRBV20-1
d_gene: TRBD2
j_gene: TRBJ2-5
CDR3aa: CSARESGRGRPLETQYF
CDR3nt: TGCAGTGCTAGAGAGTCCGGGCGCGGGAGGCCTTTGGAGACCCAGTACTTC